The 27 T cell receptor beta chains given below trace back to one sample, sequenced in a study of OX40 agonist ivuxolimab in advanced cancers. TCRdb's table, derived via immunoSEQ multiplex PCR, lists solely in-frame clones and lacks some. The sample lists about 89,000 clones, approximately 91% occurring once. Sequencing was performed on CD4+ or CD8+ T cells sorted from blood, taken in a trial of the OX40 agonist ivuxolimab. Every receptor here comes from an adult with an advanced solid tumor such as melanoma, head and neck, liver or kidney cancer.

The chain links TRBV5-4 to TRBJ2-5; D perhaps matches TRBD1 (6 bases). Germline V lookup: CDR1 SGHNT, CDR2 YYREEE (reference sequence). V gave up 5 bases and J gave up 2 bases, with 16 bases separating them. The CDR3 is 15 amino acids. The CDR3 region has the DNA TGTGCCAGCAGTCATGGGGGCAGGGTACAAGAGACCCAGTACTTC. Translation: CASSHGGRVQETQYF.

The chain employs TRBV4-2 and TRBJ1-5; no definite D call. V lost 4 bases to trimming and J lost 12 bases, with 22 bases between them. Germline V gene data show CDR1 as LGHNA and CDR2 as YNFKEQ. The CDR3 is 15 residues long. The CDR3 DNA follows: TGTGCCAGCAGCCTAAGGGAAGGCCCCGAGTCGCGCCAGCATTTT. Protein sequence: CASSLREGPESRQHF.

The J gene is TRBJ2-3, the V gene TRBV18; no reliable D call. V was pared by 3 bases and J by 0 bases, with 7 bases between. The germline CDR1 and CDR2 sequences are KGHSH and LQKENI. This CDR3 has 14 residues. CDR3 loop: CASSPVDSTDTQYF. Here the CDR3 DNA reads TGTGCCAGCTCACCGGTGGACAGCACAGATACGCAGTATTTT.

This clone showed up just once. The chain is built from TRBV4-2 and TRBJ1-6, with a tentative D call TRBD1 (5 bases). From germline, CDR1 is LGHNA and CDR2 YNFKEQ. Between the trimmed V and J ends, which lost 2 bases and 6 bases, there was a span of 11 bases. The CDR3 contains 15 residues. This CDR3 reads CASSQITGANSPLHF. CDR3 DNA: TGTGCCAGCAGCCAAATAACAGGAGCTAATTCACCCCTCCACTTT.

The chain is built from TRBV28 and TRBJ1-5; D not resolved. The CDR3 totals 15 residues. The germline gives CDR1 MDHEN, CDR2 SYDVKM. V shed 8 bases and J shed 2 bases, with 16 bases lying between them. The CDR3 reads CASVGGFNGNQPQHF. DNA for the CDR3: TGTGCCAGCGTTGGAGGGTTTAATGGCAATCAGCCCCAGCATTTT.

The rearrangement uses TRBV6-5 and TRBJ1-1; TRBD1 agrees at 9 bases. Germline CDR1 MNHEY, CDR2 SVGAGI. There are 16 residues in the CDR3. The junction had 10 bases not matched to a gene; V was cut back by 0 bases and J by 8 bases. The chain's CDR3 is CASSYSIGQGTWEAFF. CDR3 DNA sequence: TGTGCCAGCAGTTACTCTATAGGACAGGGGACGTGGGAAGCTTTCTTT.

This clone came up once. V usage is TRBV28 and J usage is TRBJ2-1; the match to TRBD1 covers 10 bases. This CDR3 contains 16 residues. Losses at the gene ends were 7 bases for V and 6 bases for J; bases not matched to a gene: 12. Germline CDR1 MDHEN, CDR2 SYDVKM. The CDR3 here is CASTRSGTGEGNEQFF. CDR3 nucleotide sequence: TGTGCCAGCACTAGATCCGGGACAGGGGAGGGCAATGAGCAGTTCTTC.

This chain uses TRBV7-3 with TRBJ2-1, with 10 bases fitting TRBD2. CDR3 length equals 16 residues. Per germline, CDR1 SGHTA and CDR2 FQGTGA. V lost 6 bases to trimming and J lost 4 bases; unmatched junction nucleotides: 9. CDR3 sequence reads: CASSIKNSGGYNEQFF. CDR3 DNA: TGTGCCAGCAGTATAAAGAATAGCGGGGGGTACAATGAGCAGTTCTTC.

The chain links TRBV2 to TRBJ1-2; D may be TRBD1 (6 bases). CDR3 length: 13 amino acids. Trimming cost V 3 bases and J 8 bases, with 13 bases left between them. CDR1 is SNHLY and CDR2 is FYNNEI in the germline V gene. This chain's CDR3 is CASSDGGLGGYTF. In DNA form, the CDR3 reads TGTGCCAGCAGTGATGGGGGGCTCGGAGGCTACACCTTC.

This clone has only one observation. This rearrangement joins TRBV2 to TRBJ1-1; D gene ambiguous. CDR3 size: 13 residues. V lost 7 bases, J lost 3 bases, and 12 bases lay in between. Germline assignment: CDR1 SNHLY and CDR2 FYNNEI. CDR3 amino acids: CASNGGRYTEAFF. DNA of the CDR3: TGTGCCAGCAATGGAGGACGGTACACTGAAGCTTTCTTT. Combining the CDR3 with reference TRBV2 and TRBJ1-1 gives the whole variable domain EPEVTQTPSHQVTQMGQEVILRCVPISNHLYFYWYRQILGQKVEFLVSFYNNEISEKSEIFDDQFSVERPDGSNFTLKIRSTKLEDSAMYFCASNGGRYTEAFFGQGTRLTVV.

The CDR3 region has the DNA TGTGCCAGCAGCCTGACGGGACAGGTGCCGAGGGAGCAGTACTTC. Translating gives CASSLTGQVPREQYF. The rearrangement links TRBV5-5 to TRBJ2-7, with 8 bases identical to TRBD1. Trimming removed 4 bases from V and 7 bases from J; junction bases left unmatched: 13. The CDR3 spans 15 residues. Germline V gene data show CDR1 as SGHKS and CDR2 as YYEKEE (reference sequence).

The chain is built from TRBV5-1 and TRBJ1-2; D is unclear. V dropped 0 bases and J dropped 2 bases, with 8 bases sitting between them. Germline V gives CDR1 SGHRS, CDR2 YFSETQ. The CDR3 spans 14 residues. Here the CDR3 reads CASSLVGENYGYTF. CDR3 in DNA: TGCGCCAGCAGCTTGGTGGGTGAGAACTATGGCTACACCTTC.

J is TRBJ2-1 and V is TRBV7-9; 13 bases agree with TRBD2. V lost 5 bases and J lost 5; bases outside the gene matches: 9. The CDR3 is 17 amino acids. The germline gives CDR1 SEHNR, CDR2 FQNEAQ (reference sequence). Written as DNA, the CDR3 is TGTGCCAGCAGCCTAAGCTGGACTAGCGGGGGCCACAATGAGCAGTTCTTC. Translated: CASSLSWTSGGHNEQFF.

This clone was found a few times. This chain uses TRBV27 with TRBJ2-1, with TRBD2 matching 7 bases. The CDR3 covers 13 residues. CDR1 and CDR2 (germline): MNHEY, SMNVEV (reference sequence). Trimming removed 6 bases from V and 5 bases from J; junction bases left unmatched: 4. The CDR3 here is CASRGLIHNEQFF. The CDR3 DNA reads TGTGCCAGCAGGGGACTAATACACAATGAGCAGTTCTTC.

Only a few counts were recorded for this clone. The genes are TRBV2 and TRBJ1-5; no reliable D call. The CDR3 loop spans 13 amino acids. CDR1 and CDR2 (germline): SNHLY, FYNNEI. The V gene lost 1 base and the J gene lost 6 bases, with 7 bases spanning the gap. CDR3 loop: CASSEEGGQPQHF. The DNA of the CDR3 is TGTGCCAGCAGTGAAGAGGGAGGTCAGCCCCAGCATTTT. Using reference TRBV2 and TRBJ1-5 for the parts outside the CDR3, the full variable domain is EPEVTQTPSHQVTQMGQEVILRCVPISNHLYFYWYRQILGQKVEFLVSFYNNEISEKSEIFDDQFSVERPDGSNFTLKIRSTKLEDSAMYFCASSEEGGQPQHFGDGTRLSIL.

This sequence joins TRBV6-6 and TRBJ1-5; 10 nucleotides match TRBD1. The germline V gene has CDR1 MNHNY and CDR2 SVGAGI (reference sequence). The CDR3 loop spans 15 amino acids. V shed 6 bases, J shed 4 bases, and the junction held 6 bases outside the gene matches. CDR3 region: CASSAGQGVNQPQHF. The CDR3, as DNA: TGTGCCAGCAGCGCCGGACAGGGGGTGAATCAGCCCCAGCATTTT.

In DNA form, the CDR3 reads TGTGCCACCAGTTTGGGAGGGGCATCAACTGGAAACACCATATATTTT. It yields the protein CATSLGGASTGNTIYF. The chain joins TRBV15 to TRBJ1-3; tentative D call: TRBD1 (5 bases). The CDR3 runs to 16 residues. Trimming shortened V by 6 bases and J by 2 bases, and 17 bases separated the two germline ends. CDR1 is LNHNV and CDR2 is YYDKDF in the germline V gene (reference sequence).

This chain joins TRBV7-9 and TRBJ2-7; D uncertain. There are 11 residues in the CDR3. Germline V CDR1 and CDR2: SEHNR, FQNEAQ (reference sequence). V gave up 4 bases and J gave up 3 bases, with 4 bases separating them. In nucleotides, the CDR3 is TGTGCCAGCAGCTCACACTACGAGCAGTACTTC. It specifies CASSSHYEQYF.

This chain connects TRBV2 to TRBJ2-2; D is unclear. The CDR3 has 15 amino acids. CDR1 SNHLY and CDR2 FYNNEI come from the germline V gene. V lost 2 bases and J 6 bases, leaving 13 bases between the germline ends. The CDR3, as DNA: TGTGCCAGCAGTGAAATTGGCTTCTCTCCCGGGGAGCTGTTTTTT. The encoded protein is CASSEIGFSPGELFF.

The CDR3 DNA reads TGCGCCAGCAGGTCAACAGGGGGCGCGGGCACAGATACGCAGTATTTT. This encodes CASRSTGGAGTDTQYF. V usage is TRBV5-1 and J usage is TRBJ2-3; 9 nucleotides line up with TRBD1. V trimming: 5 bases; J trimming: 1 base; junction bases outside the gene matches: 8. This CDR3 has 16 residues. Germline loops: CDR1 SGHRS, CDR2 YFSETQ.

The chain joins TRBV6-5 to TRBJ2-7, with 8 nucleotides matching TRBD1. This CDR3 is built from 14 residues. Germline CDR1 reads MNHEY; CDR2 reads SVGAGI. Germline trimming cut 5 bases from V and 7 bases from J; bases unmatched to any gene: 10. The CDR3 DNA reads as TGTGCCAGCAGTCGCCCCGGACAGGGACAAGAGCAGTACTTC. Its translation is CASSRPGQGQEQYF.

Notes on this clone: A read error may account for a junction end that differs from germline. The J gene is TRBJ1-1, the V gene TRBV7-9; D gene unclear. The length of the CDR3 is 13 residues. The germline CDR1 and CDR2 sequences are SEHNR and FQNEAQ (reference sequence). CDR3 sequence (DNA): TGTGCCAGCAGCGTAGCTACGAACACTGAAGCTTTCTTT. Translation gives CASSVATNTEAFF.

The V call is TRBV10-2, the J call TRBJ2-7; 11 bases map to TRBD2. In germline, CDR1 is WSHSY, CDR2 SAAADI. J gave up 6 bases and V 6 bases, and 10 bases lay outside the gene matches. This CDR3 region has 15 residues. The CDR3 sequence: CASSLSSGREGEQYF. The DNA of the CDR3 is TGCGCCAGCAGCCTAAGTAGCGGGAGGGAAGGCGAGCAGTACTTC.

The chain is built from TRBV19 and TRBJ1-1; D gene uncertain. The length of the CDR3 is 13 residues. The V and J ends lost 6 bases and 4 bases respectively, with 12 bases between them. Looked up from germline, CDR1 is LNHDA and CDR2 is SQIVND (reference sequence). CDR3 sequence reads: CASRRASSTEAFF. The CDR3 DNA reads TGTGCCAGTAGGAGGGCGTCGAGCACTGAAGCTTTCTTT.

V is TRBV7-8 and J is TRBJ1-5; 7 bases match TRBD1. CDR1 is SGHVS, CDR2 FQNEAQ, per germline. J was trimmed by 2 bases and V by 5 bases; bases with no gene match: 9. The CDR3 is made up of 16 amino acids. CDR3 coding DNA: TGTGCCAGCAGCCCCGCCAACAGGGGTGGCAATCAGCCCCAGCATTTT. Translated: CASSPANRGGNQPQHF. The whole variable domain, remainder taken from reference TRBV7-8 and TRBJ1-5, is GAGVSQSPRYKVAKRGQDVALRCDPISGHVSLFWYQQALGQGPEFLTYFQNEAQLDKSGLPSDRFFAERPEGSVSTLKIQRTQQEDSAVYLCASSPANRGGNQPQHFGDGTRLSIL.

V gene TRBV27 combines with J gene TRBJ2-7; no clear D. The CDR3 totals 20 residues. Trimming left V 0 bases short and J 0 bases short, with 24 bases between. The V gene's germline CDR1 is MNHEY and CDR2 SMNVEV (reference sequence). CDR3 bases: TGTGCCAGCAGTTTATCAAAAAGGGCGGCGGATTACAAAAGCTCCTACGAGCAGTACTTC. It codes for CASSLSKRAADYKSSYEQYF.

The rearrangement links TRBV19 to TRBJ1-1; D remains ambiguous. CDR1 is LNHDA and CDR2 is SQIVND in the germline V gene (reference sequence). The length of the CDR3 is 14 residues. V shed 3 bases and J shed 1 base, with 9 bases lying between them. The CDR3 is CASSIGQTNTEAFF. As DNA, the CDR3 is TGTGCCAGTAGTATTGGGCAGACGAACACTGAAGCTTTCTTT. Looking up the rest from reference TRBV19 and TRBJ1-1 gives the full variable domain: DGGITQSPKYLFRKEGQNVTLSCEQNLNHDAMYWYRQDPGQGLRLIYYSQIVNDFQKGDIAEGYSVSREKKESFPLTVTSAQKNPTAFYLCASSIGQTNTEAFFGQGTRLTVV.